Presented here are 19 T cell receptor beta chains from one specimen sequenced in a study of cytomegalovirus exposure and HLA in healthy donors. The PCR employed 60 Vbeta primers together with 13 Jbeta primers. The assay was immunoSEQ multiplex PCR, and TCRdb's table has in-frame clones only and misses some. The sample includes roughly 160,000 clones, over 75% of them seen just once. The sequenced sample consisted of PBMCs. All receptors derive from a woman aged 45-59 years in good health and CMV-seropositive.

A few counts support this clone. V and J are TRBV9 and TRBJ2-3, with no clear D. The CDR3 runs 12 residues. Trimming took 3 bases from V and 2 from J, leaving 4 bases between them. CDR1 is SGDLS and CDR2 is YYNGEE in the germline V gene. The CDR3 sequence: CASSAHTDTQYF. DNA of the CDR3: TGTGCCAGCAGCGCCCACACAGATACGCAGTATTTT.

The chain combines TRBV4-3 with TRBJ1-1, with TRBD1 as a possible D gene (5 bases). CDR1 and CDR2 (germline): LGHNA, YSLEER. CDR3 length: 14 residues. The V gene lost 0 bases and the J gene lost 5 bases, with 10 bases spanning the gap. The CDR3 here is CASSQDIGGTEAFF. CDR3 nucleotides: TGCGCCAGCAGCCAAGATATCGGGGGAACTGAAGCTTTCTTT.

CDR3 amino acids: CASSLETSGRNEQFF. The DNA of the CDR3 is TGCGCCAGCAGCTTGGAGACTAGCGGGAGGAACGAGCAGTTCTTC. The chain employs TRBV5-1 and TRBJ2-1, with 13 bases aligning to TRBD2. Trimming removed 0 bases from V and 10 bases from J; junction bases left unmatched: 4. Germline V CDR1 and CDR2: SGHRS, YFSETQ. The CDR3 covers 15 residues.

For the CDR3, the DNA is TGTGCCAGCAGTTTATTTAGCGTGAGCTCCTACAATGAGCAGTTCTTC. Translation: CASSLFSVSSYNEQFF. The rearrangement joins TRBV27 to TRBJ2-1, with D possibly matching TRBD2 (5 bases). V was trimmed by 1 base and J by 0 bases, leaving 10 bases between them. The CDR3 is 16 amino acids. Germline CDR1 reads MNHEY; CDR2 reads SMNVEV (reference sequence).

This sequence joins TRBV5-6 and TRBJ2-7; D is unresolved. Germline V gene sequence: CDR1 SGHDT, CDR2 YYEEEE. The CDR3 totals 14 residues. V gave up 1 base and J gave up 0 bases, with 8 bases separating them. The CDR3 nucleotides read TGTGCCAGCAGCTTGAGAGGTGGCTCCTACGAGCAGTACTTC. Its protein is CASSLRGGSYEQYF.

The chain is built from TRBV19 and TRBJ2-1; TRBD1 aligns across 7 bases. The CDR3 length is 17 residues. V trimming: 5 bases; J trimming: 2 bases; junction bases outside the gene matches: 12. Looked up from germline, CDR1 is LNHDA and CDR2 is SQIVND (reference sequence). The CDR3, as DNA: TGTGCCAGTAGTGGACGGACAGGAACCAGTACCTACAATGAGCAGTTCTTC. This codes for CASSGRTGTSTYNEQFF.

The genes are TRBV6-5 and TRBJ2-3, with 8 bases lining up with TRBD2. The CDR3 loop spans 13 amino acids. After removal of 6 bases from V and 3 bases from J, the junction contained 2 bases not matched to a gene. CDR1 is MNHEY, CDR2 SVGAGI, per germline. CDR3 region: CASRVAGTDTQYF. Here the CDR3 DNA reads TGTGCCAGCAGGGTAGCGGGGACAGATACGCAGTATTTT.

In this sample, this clone turned up a few times. The CDR3 protein is CASSLAGGSVDEQFF. The DNA for the CDR3 is TGTGCCAGCAGCTTGGCAGGGGGCAGTGTAGATGAGCAGTTCTTC. This chain joins TRBV7-2 and TRBJ2-1; the match to TRBD1 covers 8 bases. Germline CDR1 reads SGHTA; CDR2 reads FQGNSA. V was clipped by 3 bases and J by 8 bases; unmatched bases: 9. The CDR3 has 15 residues.

This chain joins TRBV4-3 and TRBJ1-5, with D uncertain. Germline V gives CDR1 LGHNA, CDR2 YSLEER. This CDR3 is built from 14 residues. V shed 0 bases and J shed 3 bases, with 6 bases lying between them. This CDR3 reads CASSQEANNQPQHF. Here the CDR3 DNA reads TGCGCCAGCAGCCAAGAAGCCAACAATCAGCCCCAGCATTTT.

This chain links TRBV5-1 with TRBJ2-5; TRBD1 aligns across 7 bases. Germline CDR1 reads SGHRS; CDR2 reads YFSETQ. The trim removed 5 bases at V and 3 bases at J, leaving 7 bases unmatched. The CDR3 runs to 14 residues. The CDR3, as DNA: TGCGCCAGCAGTCCCGGGACAGCTGAAGAGACCCAGTACTTC. Its translation: CASSPGTAEETQYF.

This sequence joins TRBV9 and TRBJ2-1; 11 bases map to TRBD2. This CDR3 spans 16 amino acids. In germline, CDR1 is SGDLS, CDR2 YYNGEE. V trimming: 6 bases; J trimming: 1 base; junction bases outside the gene matches: 6. The CDR3, as DNA: TGTGCCAGCACCTTAGCGGGAGGGGGGTCCTACAATGAGCAGTTCTTC. Its translation: CASTLAGGGSYNEQFF.

This clone was found once. The rearrangement joins TRBV27 to TRBJ2-1, with 15 bases that match TRBD2. The CDR3 extends over 15 amino acids. Germline trimming cut 4 bases from V and 6 bases from J; bases unmatched to any gene: 1. Germline V CDR1 and CDR2: MNHEY, SMNVEV (reference sequence). The CDR3 coding sequence is TGTGCCAGCAGTTCGGGACTAGCGGGAGGCAATGAGCAGTTCTTC. This codes for CASSSGLAGGNEQFF.

The chain has TRBV10-2 and TRBJ1-2, with a possible D match to TRBD1 (6 bases). The length of the CDR3 is 13 residues. V lost 7 bases and J lost 4, with 13 bases in between. CDR1 and CDR2 (germline): WSHSY, SAAADI. The CDR3 sequence: CASTRQDIYGYTF. CDR3 nucleotides: TGCGCCAGCACTCGACAGGATATCTATGGCTACACCTTC.

J is TRBJ2-7 and V is TRBV5-6; 8 bases line up with TRBD1. With 0 bases clipped from V and 3 bases from J, the junction kept 5 bases outside the gene matches. Germline assignment: CDR1 SGHDT and CDR2 YYEEEE. The CDR3 consists of 15 residues. As DNA, the CDR3 is TGTGCCAGCAGCTTGGGCTTGGACAGGGTCTACGAGCAGTACTTC. Translation: CASSLGLDRVYEQYF. The whole variable domain, filled in from reference TRBV5-6 and TRBJ2-7, reads DAGVTQSPTHLIKTRGQQVTLRCSPKSGHDTVSWYQQALGQGPQFIFQYYEEEERQRGNFPDRFSGHQFPNYSSELNVNALLLGDSALYLCASSLGLDRVYEQYFGPGTRLTVT.

This chain links TRBV5-4 with TRBJ2-7; D call uncertain. The V and J ends lost 4 bases and 0 bases respectively, with 8 bases between them. This CDR3 region has 13 residues. Germline V lookup: CDR1 SGHNT, CDR2 YYREEE (reference sequence). As DNA, the CDR3 is TGTGCCAGCAGCCCCGCGTCCTCCTACGAGCAGTACTTC. Its protein product is CASSPASSYEQYF.

The chain couples TRBV5-1 to TRBJ2-2; 8 bases align to TRBD1. The length of the CDR3 is 16 residues. Trimming cost V 4 bases and J 5 bases; bases outside gene matches: 10. CDR1 and CDR2 from the germline V gene are SGHRS and YFSETQ. This CDR3 reads CASSLGSQGATGELFF. The CDR3 region has the DNA TGCGCCAGCAGCCTTGGCAGTCAGGGGGCTACCGGGGAGCTGTTTTTT.

This clone has only a few counts. The genes are TRBV23-1 and TRBJ1-1, with 9 positions matching TRBD1. TRBV23-1 is an ORF, and what it does is uncertain. J was trimmed by 5 bases and V by 2 bases; bases with no gene match: 9. The CDR3 contains 16 residues. The CDR3 coding sequence is TGCGCCAGCAGTCAACACCGGGACAGGGATGGAACTGAAGCTTTCTTT. Its protein is CASSQHRDRDGTEAFF.

J is TRBJ1-3 and V is TRBV11-2; TRBD1 matches 10 bases. The V gene end was trimmed by 1 base and the J gene end by 0 bases; junction bases not matched to a gene: 9. The germline gives CDR1 SGHAT, CDR2 FQNNGV. The CDR3 is made up of 19 amino acids. CDR3 loop: CASSLGRDRGIGSGNTIYF. As DNA, the CDR3 is TGTGCCAGCAGCTTAGGCCGGGACAGGGGAATAGGCTCTGGAAACACCATATATTTT.

Regarding this clone: One end of the junction does not line up with germline, which may come from a read error. Other DNA sequences of this sample code for an identical CDR3. The V gene is TRBV18, the J gene TRBJ2-7; 8 bases match TRBD1. The germline V gene encodes CDR1 KGHSH and CDR2 LQKENI. The length of the CDR3 is 15 residues. CDR3 protein: CASSPGQGGSYEQYF. The CDR3 coding sequence is TGCGCCAGCTCACCAGGACAGGGTGGCTCCTACGAGCAGTACTTC.